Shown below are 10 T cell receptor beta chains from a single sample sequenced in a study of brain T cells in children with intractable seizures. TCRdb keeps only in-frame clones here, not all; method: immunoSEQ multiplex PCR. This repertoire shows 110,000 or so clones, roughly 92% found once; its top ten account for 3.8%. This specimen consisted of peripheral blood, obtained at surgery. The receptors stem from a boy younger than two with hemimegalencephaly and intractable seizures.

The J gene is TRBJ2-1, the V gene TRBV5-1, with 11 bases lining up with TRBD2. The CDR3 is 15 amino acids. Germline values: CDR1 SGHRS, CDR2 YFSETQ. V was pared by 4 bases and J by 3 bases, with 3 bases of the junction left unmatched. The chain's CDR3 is CASSQTSGDYNEQFF. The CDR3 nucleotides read TGCGCCAGCAGCCAGACTAGCGGGGACTACAATGAGCAGTTCTTC.

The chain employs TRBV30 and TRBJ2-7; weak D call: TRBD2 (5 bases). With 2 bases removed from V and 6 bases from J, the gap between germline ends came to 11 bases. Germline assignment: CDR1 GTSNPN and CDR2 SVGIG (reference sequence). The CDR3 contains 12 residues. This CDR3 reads CAWSSGGGEQYF. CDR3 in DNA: TGTGCCTGGAGTTCGGGCGGAGGCGAGCAGTACTTC.

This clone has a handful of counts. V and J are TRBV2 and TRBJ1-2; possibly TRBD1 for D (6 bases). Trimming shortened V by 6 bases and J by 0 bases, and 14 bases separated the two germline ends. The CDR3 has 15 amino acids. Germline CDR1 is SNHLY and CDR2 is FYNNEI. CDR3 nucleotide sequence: TGTGCCAGCAGCCAGACGACAGGCCCTAACTATGGCTACACCTTC. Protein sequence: CASSQTTGPNYGYTF.

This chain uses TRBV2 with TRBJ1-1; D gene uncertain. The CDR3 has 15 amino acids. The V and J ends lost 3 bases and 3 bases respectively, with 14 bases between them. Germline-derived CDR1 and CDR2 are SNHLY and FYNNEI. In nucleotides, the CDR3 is TGTGCCAGCAGTGATTCCCGGATATATTACACTGAAGCTTTCTTT. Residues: CASSDSRIYYTEAFF.

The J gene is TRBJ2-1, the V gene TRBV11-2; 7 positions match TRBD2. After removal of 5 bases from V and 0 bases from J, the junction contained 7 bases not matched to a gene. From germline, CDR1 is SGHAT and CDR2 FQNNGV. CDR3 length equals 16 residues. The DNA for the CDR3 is TGTGCCAGCAGCCAATTGGGAGGGAGCTCCTACAATGAGCAGTTCTTC. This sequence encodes CASSQLGGSSYNEQFF. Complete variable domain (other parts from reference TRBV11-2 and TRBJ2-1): EAGVAQSPRYKIIEKRQSVAFWCNPISGHATLYWYQQILGQGPKLLIQFQNNGVVDDSQLPKDRFSAERLKGVDSTLKIQPAKLEDSAVYLCASSQLGGSSYNEQFFGPGTRLTVL.

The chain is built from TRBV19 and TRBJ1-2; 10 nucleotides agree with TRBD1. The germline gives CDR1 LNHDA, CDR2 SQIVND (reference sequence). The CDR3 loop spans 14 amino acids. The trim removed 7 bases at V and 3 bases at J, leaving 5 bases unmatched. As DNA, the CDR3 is TGTGCCAGTACACCCGGGACAGGGGACTATGGCTACACCTTC. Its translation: CASTPGTGDYGYTF.

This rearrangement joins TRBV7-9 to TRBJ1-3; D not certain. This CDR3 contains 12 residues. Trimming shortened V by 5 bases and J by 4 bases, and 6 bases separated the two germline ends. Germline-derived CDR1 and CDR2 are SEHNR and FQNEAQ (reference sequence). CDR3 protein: CASSGLGNTIYF. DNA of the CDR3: TGTGCCAGCAGCGGGCTAGGAAACACCATATATTTT.

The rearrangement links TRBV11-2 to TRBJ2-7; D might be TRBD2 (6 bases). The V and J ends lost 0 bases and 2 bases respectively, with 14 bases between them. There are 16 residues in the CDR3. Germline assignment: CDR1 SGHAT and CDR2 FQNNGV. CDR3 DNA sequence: TGTGCCAGCAGCTTAGAGGGGCTGGGACTGACCTACGAGCAGTACTTC. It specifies CASSLEGLGLTYEQYF.

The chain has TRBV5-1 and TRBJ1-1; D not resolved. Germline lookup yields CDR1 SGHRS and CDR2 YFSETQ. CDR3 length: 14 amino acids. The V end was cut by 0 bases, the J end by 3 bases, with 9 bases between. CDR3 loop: CASSLALGYTEAFF. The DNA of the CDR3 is TGCGCCAGCAGCTTGGCCCTGGGGTACACTGAAGCTTTCTTT.

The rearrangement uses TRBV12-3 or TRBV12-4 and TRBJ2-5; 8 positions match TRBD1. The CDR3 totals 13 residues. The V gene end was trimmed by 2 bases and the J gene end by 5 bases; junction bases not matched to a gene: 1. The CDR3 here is CASSLRQGETQYF. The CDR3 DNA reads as TGTGCCAGCAGTTTACGACAGGGGGAGACCCAGTACTTC.